Each of the 13 T cell receptor beta chains below was sequenced from the same sample in a study of T-cell memory formation after mild COVID-19. TCRdb analysed the 5' RACE reads with MiXCR anew, one entry per CDR3 protein. The table records over 500,000 distinct CDR3 sequences, 15% to 20% of them present only once. Sequences were obtained from PBMCs or a T cell subset sorted from them (not recorded which). The receptors derive from an adult woman who had mild COVID-19 (a few samples of this study predate the infection). Cell type and time point are not known.

In its sample, this clonotype was seen a few times. The V gene is TRBV12-3 or TRBV12-4, the J gene TRBJ2-1, with D hard to call. The CDR3 extends over 12 amino acids. V was pared by 6 bases and J by 13 bases, with 16 bases between. The CDR3 sequence: CASSRTASDQFF. CDR3 sequence (DNA): TGTGCCAGCAGCCGGACGGCCTCGGACCAGTTCTTC.

This chain's CDR3 is CASGRLAVITDTQYF. The CDR3 region has the DNA TGTGCCAGCGGACGTCTAGCGGTGATCACAGATACGCAGTATTTT. V and J are TRBV27 and TRBJ2-3; 7 nucleotides align to TRBD2. Germline CDR1 MNHEY, CDR2 SMNVEV (reference sequence). J lost 2 bases, V lost 8 bases, and 10 bases had no gene match. CDR3 size: 15 residues.

This clonotype was recorded at least ten times. V gene TRBV5-1 combines with J gene TRBJ2-7, with D tentatively TRBD1 (6 bases). Germline-derived CDR1 and CDR2 are SGHRS and YFSETQ. The CDR3 is 15 residues long. Deletions cut 4 bases from V and 0 bases from J, with 14 bases between. In DNA form, the CDR3 reads TGCGCCAGCAGCGCCGGACAGACAACCTCCTACGAGCAGTACTTC. Protein product: CASSAGQTTSYEQYF.

This clonotype was seen a handful of times. V gene TRBV4-1 combines with J gene TRBJ2-5; 12 bases match TRBD2. Germline V gene lookup returns CDR1 MGHRA and CDR2 YSYEKL. The CDR3 runs 17 residues. The trim removed 4 bases at V and 4 bases at J, leaving 10 bases unmatched. DNA for the CDR3: TGCGCCAGCAGCCGCCGACTAGCGGGAGAGGGCGCAGAGACCCAGTACTTC. It codes for CASSRRLAGEGAETQYF.

This clonotype was observed a few times. The CDR3 here is CSAGGGSYNEQFF. In DNA, the CDR3 is TGCAGTGCTGGGGGGGGCTCCTACAATGAGCAGTTCTTC. The chain is built from TRBV20-1 and TRBJ2-1, with 7 bases lining up with TRBD2. V lost 5 bases and J lost 0; bases outside the gene matches: 1. The CDR3 has 13 residues. The germline V gene encodes CDR1 DFQATT and CDR2 SNEGSKA (reference sequence).

This clonotype came up once. This sequence joins TRBV4-1 and TRBJ1-1; a possible D gene is TRBD1 (5 bases). Trimming left V 3 bases short and J 3 bases short, with 11 bases between. The CDR3 spans 14 residues. Germline V lookup: CDR1 MGHRA, CDR2 YSYEKL. CDR3 residues: CASSHRVWDTEAFF. The CDR3, as DNA: TGCGCCAGCAGCCACAGGGTTTGGGACACTGAAGCTTTCTTT.

This clonotype was recorded only once. V usage is TRBV25-1 and J usage is TRBJ1-5, with D unclear. The CDR3 is made up of 16 amino acids. Trimming took 1 base from V and 2 from J, leaving 12 bases between them. Germline assignment: CDR1 MGHDK and CDR2 SYGVNS. CDR3 amino acids: CASSEFDWQGNQPQHF. CDR3 bases: TGTGCCAGCAGTGAATTTGATTGGCAGGGCAATCAGCCCCAGCATTTT.

The table lists this clonotype with a few counts. The rearrangement links TRBV7-3 to TRBJ2-3; unclear D gene. CDR3 size: 18 residues. Trimming took 1 base from V and 3 from J, leaving 20 bases between them. The germline CDR1 and CDR2 sequences are SGHTA and FQGTGA. CDR3 nucleotides: TGTGCCAGCAGCTTAAACGTCTTTGGACCGGTCGGGACAGATACGCAGTATTTT. Amino acid sequence: CASSLNVFGPVGTDTQYF.

This clonotype turned up a few times. This chain uses TRBV5-1 with TRBJ2-3; D is uncertain. CDR3 length: 13 residues. Germline CDR1 SGHRS, CDR2 YFSETQ. Trimming removed 4 bases at V and 4 bases at J, with 10 bases between. CDR3 coding DNA: TGCGCCAGCAGCAATTGGCCCGCAGATACGCAGTATTTT. Translating it yields CASSNWPADTQYF.

This clonotype was counted a few times. The chain combines TRBV20-1 with TRBJ2-1; D perhaps matches TRBD2 (5 bases). From germline, CDR1 is DFQATT and CDR2 SNEGSKA (reference sequence). This CDR3 contains 16 residues. V lost 3 bases, J lost 3 bases, and 18 bases lay in between. CDR3 sequence reads: CSARKLARNLYNEQFF. DNA for the CDR3: TGCAGTGCTAGGAAGTTAGCGAGGAACCTCTACAATGAGCAGTTCTTC.

This clonotype was seen only a few times. This sequence joins TRBV3-1 and TRBJ2-7, with a tentative D call TRBD2 (5 bases). Trimming removed 2 bases at V and 3 bases at J, with 11 bases between. The CDR3 runs to 14 residues. Looked up from germline, CDR1 is LGHDT and CDR2 is YNNKEL (reference sequence). CDR3: CASSQPESGYEQYF. In DNA form, the CDR3 reads TGTGCCAGCAGCCAACCCGAAAGCGGCTACGAGCAGTACTTC.

This clonotype was counted a few times. The chain couples TRBV28 to TRBJ2-5; TRBD1 matches 8 bases. V trimming: 3 bases; J trimming: 6 bases; junction bases outside the gene matches: 9. CDR3 length: 15 amino acids. The germline CDR1 and CDR2 sequences are MDHEN and SYDVKM. The CDR3 DNA follows: TGTGCCAGCAGTTTGGAGAGGGCAGGGGGCAAGACCCAGTACTTC. Encoded protein: CASSLERAGGKTQYF.

This clonotype was seen a handful of times. The V and J genes are TRBV5-1 and TRBJ1-1; a weak D match, TRBD1 (5 bases). Germline CDR1 reads SGHRS; CDR2 reads YFSETQ. V was cut by 0 bases and J by 1 base, with 10 bases left in between. CDR3 length equals 15 residues. CDR3 in DNA: TGCGCCAGCAGCTTGGCCGTTGGGGGGAACACTGAAGCTTTCTTT. Translated, it gives CASSLAVGGNTEAFF.